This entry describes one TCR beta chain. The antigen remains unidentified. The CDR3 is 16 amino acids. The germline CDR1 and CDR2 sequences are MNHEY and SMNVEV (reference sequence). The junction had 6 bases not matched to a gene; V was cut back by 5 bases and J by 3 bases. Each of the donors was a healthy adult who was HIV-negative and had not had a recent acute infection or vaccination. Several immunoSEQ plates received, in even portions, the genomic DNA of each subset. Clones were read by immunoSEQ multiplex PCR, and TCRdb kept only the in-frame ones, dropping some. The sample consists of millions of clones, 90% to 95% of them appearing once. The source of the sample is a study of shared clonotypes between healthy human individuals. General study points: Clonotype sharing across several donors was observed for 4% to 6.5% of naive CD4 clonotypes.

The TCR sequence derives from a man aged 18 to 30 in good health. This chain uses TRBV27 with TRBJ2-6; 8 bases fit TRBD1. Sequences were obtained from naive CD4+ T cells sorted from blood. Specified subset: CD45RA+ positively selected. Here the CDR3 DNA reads TGTGCCAGCAGTCTAAGACAGGGGCGTGGGGCCAACGTCCTGACTTTC. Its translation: CASSLRQGRGANVLTF.